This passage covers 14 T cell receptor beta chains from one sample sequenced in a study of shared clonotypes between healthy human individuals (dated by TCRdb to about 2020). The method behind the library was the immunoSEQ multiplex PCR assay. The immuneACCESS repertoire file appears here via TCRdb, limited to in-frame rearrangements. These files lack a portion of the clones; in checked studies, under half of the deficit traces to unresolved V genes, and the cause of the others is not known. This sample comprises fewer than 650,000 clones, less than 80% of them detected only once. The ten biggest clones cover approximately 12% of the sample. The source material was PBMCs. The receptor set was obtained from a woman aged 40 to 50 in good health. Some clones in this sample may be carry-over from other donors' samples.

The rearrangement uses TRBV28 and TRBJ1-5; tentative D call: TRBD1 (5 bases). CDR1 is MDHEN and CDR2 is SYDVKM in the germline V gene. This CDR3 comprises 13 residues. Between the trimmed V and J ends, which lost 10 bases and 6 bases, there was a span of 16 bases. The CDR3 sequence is CATFGQGPQPQHF. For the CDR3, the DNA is TGTGCCACCTTTGGTCAGGGACCTCAGCCCCAGCATTTT. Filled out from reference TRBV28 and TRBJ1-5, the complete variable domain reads DVKVTQSSRYLVKRTGEKVFLECVQDMDHENMFWYRQDPGLGLRLIYFSYDVKMKEKGDIPEGYSVSREKKERFSLILESASTNQTSMYLCATFGQGPQPQHFGDGTRLSIL.

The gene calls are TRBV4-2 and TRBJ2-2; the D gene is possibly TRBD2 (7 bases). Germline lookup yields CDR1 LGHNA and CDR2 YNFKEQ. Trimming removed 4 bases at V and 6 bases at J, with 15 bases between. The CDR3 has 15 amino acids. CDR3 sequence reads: CASSPEGGEAGELFF. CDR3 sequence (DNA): TGTGCCAGCAGCCCGGAGGGGGGGGAAGCCGGGGAGCTGTTTTTT.

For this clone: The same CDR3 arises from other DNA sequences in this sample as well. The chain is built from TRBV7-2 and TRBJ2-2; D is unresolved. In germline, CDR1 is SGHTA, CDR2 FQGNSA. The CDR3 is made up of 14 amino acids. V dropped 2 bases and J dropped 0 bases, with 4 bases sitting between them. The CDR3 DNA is TGTGCCAGCAGCTTATTAGCGAACACCGGGGAGCTGTTTTTT. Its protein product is CASSLLANTGELFF.

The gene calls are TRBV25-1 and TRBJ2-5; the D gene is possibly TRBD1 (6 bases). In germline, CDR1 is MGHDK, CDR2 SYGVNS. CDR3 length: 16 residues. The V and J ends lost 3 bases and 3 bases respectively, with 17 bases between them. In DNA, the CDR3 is TGTGCCAGCAGTGATGGTTCCGGGACACCTAAAGAGACCCAGTACTTC. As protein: CASSDGSGTPKETQYF.

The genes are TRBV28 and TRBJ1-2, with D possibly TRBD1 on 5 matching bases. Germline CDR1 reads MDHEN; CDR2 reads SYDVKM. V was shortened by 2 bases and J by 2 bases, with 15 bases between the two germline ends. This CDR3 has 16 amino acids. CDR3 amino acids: CASSLISTDPNYGYTF. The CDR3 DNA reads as TGTGCCAGCAGTTTAATCTCGACAGATCCAAACTATGGCTACACCTTC.

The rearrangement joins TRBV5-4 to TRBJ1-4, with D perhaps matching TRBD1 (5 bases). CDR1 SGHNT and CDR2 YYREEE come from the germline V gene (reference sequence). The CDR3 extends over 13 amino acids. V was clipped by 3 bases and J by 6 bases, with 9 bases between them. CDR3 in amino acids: CASSWGTDEKLFF. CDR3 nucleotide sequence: TGTGCCAGCAGCTGGGGCACGGATGAAAAACTGTTTTTT.

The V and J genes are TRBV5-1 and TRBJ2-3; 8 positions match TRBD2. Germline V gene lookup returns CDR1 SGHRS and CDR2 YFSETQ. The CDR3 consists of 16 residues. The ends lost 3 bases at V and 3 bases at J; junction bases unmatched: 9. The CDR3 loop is CASSSQGSGITDTQYF. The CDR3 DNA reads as TGCGCCAGCAGCTCCCAGGGTAGCGGGATAACAGATACGCAGTATTTT.

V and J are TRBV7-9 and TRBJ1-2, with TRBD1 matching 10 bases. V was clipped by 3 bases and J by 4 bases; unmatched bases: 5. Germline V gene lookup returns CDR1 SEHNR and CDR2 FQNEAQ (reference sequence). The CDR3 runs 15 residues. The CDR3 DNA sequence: TGTGCCAGCAGCTTCGGACAGGGGGGGTCCTATGGCTACACCTTC. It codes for CASSFGQGGSYGYTF.

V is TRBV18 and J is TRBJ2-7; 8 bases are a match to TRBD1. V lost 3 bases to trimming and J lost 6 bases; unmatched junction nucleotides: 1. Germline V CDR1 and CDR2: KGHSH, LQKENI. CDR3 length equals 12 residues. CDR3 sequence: CASSPDRGEQYF. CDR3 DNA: TGTGCCAGCTCACCCGACAGGGGCGAGCAGTACTTC.

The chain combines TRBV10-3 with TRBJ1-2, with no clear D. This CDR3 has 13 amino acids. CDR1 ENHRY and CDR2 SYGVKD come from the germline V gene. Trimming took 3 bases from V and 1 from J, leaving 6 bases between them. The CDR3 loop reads CAISETLNYGYTF. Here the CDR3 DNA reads TGTGCCATCAGTGAAACTCTTAACTATGGCTACACCTTC.

CDR3 protein: CASSRDRADGQETQYF. The CDR3, as DNA: TGCGCCAGCAGCCGAGACCGGGCGGACGGTCAAGAGACCCAGTACTTC. The chain links TRBV4-3 to TRBJ2-5; D is ambiguous. Between the trimmed V and J ends, which lost 4 bases and 2 bases, there was a span of 17 bases. Germline lookup yields CDR1 LGHNA and CDR2 YSLEER. The length of the CDR3 is 16 residues.

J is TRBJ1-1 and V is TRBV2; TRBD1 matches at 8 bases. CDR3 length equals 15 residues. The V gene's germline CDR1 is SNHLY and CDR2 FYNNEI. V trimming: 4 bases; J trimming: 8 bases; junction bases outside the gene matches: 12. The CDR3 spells CASSAYRGKVTEAFF. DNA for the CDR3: TGTGCCAGCAGTGCCTACAGGGGGAAAGTGACGGAAGCTTTCTTT.

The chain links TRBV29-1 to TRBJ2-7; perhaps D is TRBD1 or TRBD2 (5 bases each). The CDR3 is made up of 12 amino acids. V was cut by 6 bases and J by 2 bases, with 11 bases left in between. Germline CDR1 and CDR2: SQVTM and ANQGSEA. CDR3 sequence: CSVGVGAYEQYF. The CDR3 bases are TGCAGCGTGGGGGTCGGGGCCTACGAGCAGTACTTC.

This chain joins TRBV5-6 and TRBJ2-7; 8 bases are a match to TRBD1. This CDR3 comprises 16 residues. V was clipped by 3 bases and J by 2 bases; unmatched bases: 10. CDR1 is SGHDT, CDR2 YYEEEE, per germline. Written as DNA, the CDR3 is TGTGCCAGCAGCTCCTTCACAGGGGGTCCCACCTACGAGCAGTACTTC. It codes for CASSSFTGGPTYEQYF.